The 28 T cell receptor beta chains listed next were all sequenced from one sample in a study of PD-1 blockade in classical Hodgkin lymphoma. Every patient had relapsed following autologous stem cell transplantation, and cohorts differed in brentuximab vedotin exposure. Thawed PBMCs were the source of CD8+ T cells, obtained through magnetic negative selection. The repertoire was sequenced with immunoSEQ multiplex PCR; TCRdb's copy has only in-frame clones and lacks some. Of 9,500 to 12,000 clones detected, roughly 84% appear once; the ten largest clones hold 38%. Sequencing used CD8+ T cells from blood, obtained at baseline. The receptor source for this set is a human donor with classical Hodgkin lymphoma.

The CDR3 here is CASSLIPLGQDYNTGELFF. CDR3 DNA: TGTGCCAGCAGCTTAATCCCCCTTGGACAGGACTATAACACCGGGGAGCTGTTTTTT. The V and J genes are TRBV11-2 and TRBJ2-2; a weak D match, TRBD1 (7 bases). Trimming shortened V by 2 bases and J by 2 bases, and 21 bases separated the two germline ends. Germline loops: CDR1 SGHAT, CDR2 FQNNGV. The CDR3 consists of 19 residues.

The chain recombines TRBV7-2 with TRBJ2-1, with D tentatively TRBD1 or TRBD2 (6 bases each). The V gene lost 1 base and the J gene lost 0 bases, with 10 bases spanning the gap. CDR1 and CDR2 from the germline V gene are SGHTA and FQGNSA. The length of the CDR3 is 16 residues. CDR3: CASSLEGGGSYNEQFF. Written as DNA, the CDR3 is TGTGCCAGCAGCTTAGAGGGGGGAGGCTCCTACAATGAGCAGTTCTTC.

Comments on this clone: Other DNA variants within this sample encode the same CDR3. CDR3 loop: CASSLLAGQETQYF. The CDR3 nucleotides read TGTGCCAGCAGCTTATTAGCGGGGCAAGAGACCCAGTACTTC. The chain uses TRBV7-2 and TRBJ2-5, with 8 bases matching TRBD2. The CDR3 sequence is 14 residues long. Germline V lookup: CDR1 SGHTA, CDR2 FQGNSA. Trimming took 2 bases from V and 2 from J; bases not matched to a gene: 1.

This chain connects TRBV18 to TRBJ1-1, with D tentatively TRBD1 (5 bases). Germline-derived CDR1 and CDR2 are KGHSH and LQKENI. Trimming took 2 bases from V and 1 from J, leaving 11 bases between them. This CDR3 region has 15 residues. CDR3 nucleotides: TGTGCCAGCTCACCAATTGGGGGAGGGAACACTGAAGCTTTCTTT. Translation gives CASSPIGGGNTEAFF.

The genes are TRBV6-6 and TRBJ2-7; a possible D gene is TRBD1 (6 bases). Per germline, CDR1 MNHNY and CDR2 SVGAGI (reference sequence). This CDR3 has 14 amino acids. The V gene lost 5 bases and the J gene lost 6 bases, with 17 bases spanning the gap. CDR3 sequence: CASSQGPPPTEQYF. The CDR3 nucleotides read TGTGCCAGCAGTCAGGGGCCCCCTCCGACCGAGCAGTACTTC.

This chain joins TRBV18 and TRBJ1-1; no clear D gene. The germline CDR1 and CDR2 sequences are KGHSH and LQKENI. V lost 0 bases to trimming and J lost 1 base, with 6 bases between them. The length of the CDR3 is 14 residues. DNA for the CDR3: TGTGCCAGCTCACCACCCACCGAGAACACTGAAGCTTTCTTT. Translating it yields CASSPPTENTEAFF.

This rearrangement joins TRBV7-9 to TRBJ2-5; D possibly uses TRBD1 or TRBD2 (7 bases each). Trimming pared 5 bases from V and 4 bases from J, leaving 11 bases between. CDR3 length: 13 amino acids. Germline V CDR1 and CDR2: SEHNR, FQNEAQ (reference sequence). CDR3 loop: CASSVRGGETQYF. The CDR3, as DNA: TGTGCCAGCAGCGTCAGGGGGGGAGAGACCCAGTACTTC. Based on the CDR3 plus reference TRBV7-9 and TRBJ2-5, the full variable domain is DTGVSQNPRHKITKRGQNVTFRCDPISEHNRLYWYRQTLGQGPEFLTYFQNEAQLEKSRLLSDRFSAERPKGSFSTLEIQRTEQGDSAMYLCASSVRGGETQYFGPGTRLLVL.

DNA for the CDR3: TGTGCCAGCAGCCCACTTGGGGGGACAGGGTCTAACGAGCAGTACTTC. It specifies CASSPLGGTGSNEQYF. The chain combines TRBV7-6 with TRBJ2-7; the match to TRBD1 covers 9 bases. With V trimmed by 5 bases and J by 5 bases, 13 bases remained unmatched. This CDR3 region has 16 residues. Looked up from germline, CDR1 is SGHVS and CDR2 is FNYEAQ.

This chain connects TRBV27 to TRBJ2-1, with D possibly matching TRBD2 (5 bases). Germline V gene lookup returns CDR1 MNHEY and CDR2 SMNVEV (reference sequence). V lost 3 bases to trimming and J lost 4 bases, with 16 bases between them. The CDR3 is made up of 16 amino acids. CDR3 nucleotide sequence: TGTGCCAGCAGTTTCTCCGGAAGCGGCACGTACAATGAGCAGTTCTTC. Its translation: CASSFSGSGTYNEQFF.

The chain employs TRBV27 and TRBJ2-7; D ambiguous. The V gene's germline CDR1 is MNHEY and CDR2 SMNVEV (reference sequence). Trimming took off 3 bases at V and 3 bases at J, with 15 bases between the two ends. CDR3 size: 15 residues. Written as DNA, the CDR3 is TGTGCCAGCAGTTTTGGCGTGTCCGACCACTACGAGCAGTACTTC. It translates to CASSFGVSDHYEQYF.

The rearrangement joins TRBV11-2 to TRBJ1-1; possible D gene TRBD1, 6 bases. V was clipped by 4 bases and J by 0 bases, with 12 bases between them. Germline-derived CDR1 and CDR2 are SGHAT and FQNNGV. The CDR3 is 15 residues long. This chain's CDR3 is CASSSLTGVNTEAFF. CDR3 bases: TGTGCCAGCAGCTCACTGACAGGAGTGAACACTGAAGCTTTCTTT.

The chain has TRBV7-9 and TRBJ2-2, with 8 bases aligning to TRBD2. V gave up 7 bases and J gave up 11 bases; unmatched junction bases: 3. Germline loops: CDR1 SEHNR, CDR2 FQNEAQ (reference sequence). The CDR3 loop spans 11 amino acids. The CDR3 DNA follows: TGTGCCAGCAAAGGACTAGCCGAGCTGTTTTTT. Protein product: CASKGLAELFF.

This clone was seen more than once but under ten times. The chain couples TRBV28 to TRBJ1-5; D gene uncertain. The germline V and J ends were trimmed by 6 bases and 1 base, with 16 bases remaining between them. CDR3 size: 16 residues. Germline loops: CDR1 MDHEN, CDR2 SYDVKM. This CDR3 is CASSTRTMASNQPQHF. DNA of the CDR3: TGTGCCAGCAGCACGAGGACGATGGCGAGCAATCAGCCCCAGCATTTT.

The rearrangement links TRBV4-2 to TRBJ2-7, with 7 bases that match TRBD2. Germline V gene sequence: CDR1 LGHNA, CDR2 YNFKEQ. V lost 0 bases to trimming and J lost 2 bases; unmatched junction nucleotides: 4. This CDR3 has 15 residues. CDR3 DNA sequence: TGTGCCAGCAGCCAAGAAGTGGCGGGAGCCTACGAGCAGTACTTC. Translating gives CASSQEVAGAYEQYF.

The chain couples TRBV27 to TRBJ1-5, with D possibly being TRBD1 (6 bases). Germline V CDR1 and CDR2: MNHEY, SMNVEV (reference sequence). Trimming cost V 6 bases and J 1 base, with 16 bases left between them. The CDR3 is 16 residues long. The CDR3 DNA follows: TGTGCCAGCAGGTATCAGGGGTGGGGGAGCAATCAGCCCCAGCATTTT. Its translation: CASRYQGWGSNQPQHF.

The chain links TRBV11-2 to TRBJ2-1; D is ambiguous. The CDR3 runs to 13 residues. Trimming removed 5 bases at V and 4 bases at J, with 9 bases between. Germline CDR1 SGHAT, CDR2 FQNNGV. CDR3 amino acids: CASSSSLYNEQFF. In nucleotides, the CDR3 is TGTGCCAGCAGCAGCTCGTTATACAATGAGCAGTTCTTC.

The rearrangement links TRBV6-1 to TRBJ2-1; 14 positions match TRBD2. With 0 bases clipped from V and 6 bases from J, the junction kept 4 bases outside the gene matches. CDR1 is MNHNS, CDR2 SASEGT, per germline. This CDR3 is built from 17 residues. CDR3 sequence (DNA): TGTGCCAGCAGTGAAGCGGGGGGACTAGCGGGAGTCAATGAGCAGTTCTTC. Its translation is CASSEAGGLAGVNEQFF.

The chain joins TRBV28 to TRBJ2-3; D ambiguous. In germline, CDR1 is MDHEN, CDR2 SYDVKM. The CDR3 extends over 16 amino acids. Trimming took 5 bases from V and 0 from J, leaving 15 bases between them. In DNA, the CDR3 is TGTGCCAGCAGTCGCTTTGCTGGGTACAGCACAGATACGCAGTATTTT. Its translation is CASSRFAGYSTDTQYF.

V usage is TRBV29-1 and J usage is TRBJ2-7, with 11 bases aligning to TRBD2. Per the germline V gene, CDR1 is SQVTM and CDR2 is ANQGSEA. CDR3 length: 13 residues. J gave up 0 bases and V 7 bases, and 2 bases lay outside the gene matches. DNA for the CDR3: TGCAGCGCTAGCGGGGGGAGCTCCTACGAGCAGTACTTC. Translating it yields CSASGGSSYEQYF.

V usage is TRBV28 and J usage is TRBJ2-7; possibly TRBD1 for D (5 bases). Trimming removed 5 bases from V and 0 bases from J, with 14 bases in between. This CDR3 is built from 15 residues. Looked up from germline, CDR1 is MDHEN and CDR2 is SYDVKM. The chain's CDR3 is CASSPRVAHSYEQYF. In DNA, the CDR3 is TGTGCCAGCAGTCCCAGGGTCGCACACTCCTACGAGCAGTACTTC.

The chain combines TRBV25-1 with TRBJ1-2; D may be TRBD1 (5 bases). CDR1 MGHDK and CDR2 SYGVNS come from the germline V gene. This CDR3 comprises 15 residues. The V end was cut by 1 base, the J end by 4 bases, with 13 bases between. CDR3 region: CASSEFGYQGYGYTF. CDR3 in DNA: TGTGCCAGCAGTGAATTCGGGTATCAGGGCTATGGCTACACCTTC.

The chain recombines TRBV5-5 with TRBJ1-1; D remains ambiguous. Looked up from germline, CDR1 is SGHKS and CDR2 is YYEKEE (reference sequence). Trimming stripped 2 bases from V and 0 bases from J, with 11 bases between. The CDR3 has 15 residues. The CDR3 region is CASSFSVSLNTEAFF. The CDR3 coding sequence is TGTGCCAGCAGCTTTTCGGTCAGCTTGAACACTGAAGCTTTCTTT.

The chain carries TRBV6-1 and TRBJ1-5, with D possibly being TRBD1 (5 bases). The germline V and J ends were trimmed by 4 bases and 2 bases, with 12 bases remaining between them. The CDR3 totals 15 residues. Germline V gene sequence: CDR1 MNHNS, CDR2 SASEGT. CDR3 nucleotide sequence: TGTGCCAGCAGTGTCCCGGGGGAGGGCAATCAGCCCCAGCATTTT. Protein product: CASSVPGEGNQPQHF.

The CDR3 DNA reads TGTGCCAGCAGCTTGCCCCAGAGTAACTATGGCTACACCTTC. This encodes CASSLPQSNYGYTF. This chain connects TRBV5-6 to TRBJ1-2; no reliable D call. Germline CDR1 SGHDT, CDR2 YYEEEE. V lost 1 base, J lost 1 base, and 8 bases lay in between. This CDR3 is built from 14 residues.

V is TRBV6-5 and J is TRBJ2-1; no firm D call. This CDR3 is built from 15 residues. V was pared by 2 bases and J by 5 bases, with 13 bases between. Per germline, CDR1 MNHEY and CDR2 SVGAGI. The CDR3 nucleotides are TGTGCCAGCAGTTACGGGCCCCCCGGCGACAATGAGCAGTTCTTC. This encodes CASSYGPPGDNEQFF.

This chain joins TRBV5-8 and TRBJ2-7; D is undetermined. V dropped 1 base and J dropped 3 bases, with 8 bases sitting between them. The length of the CDR3 is 13 residues. Looked up from germline, CDR1 is SGHTS and CDR2 is YDEGEE. CDR3 sequence: CASSLLGNYEQYF. For the CDR3, the DNA is TGTGCCAGCAGCTTGCTGGGGAACTACGAGCAGTACTTC.

This sequence joins TRBV27 and TRBJ2-3; D is ambiguous. The V gene lost 2 bases and the J gene lost 0 bases, with 12 bases spanning the gap. Germline CDR1 MNHEY, CDR2 SMNVEV (reference sequence). The CDR3 length is 16 residues. CDR3 in DNA: TGTGCCAGCAGTTTAGTGTCCAGCTTTAGCACAGATACGCAGTATTTT. This translates into CASSLVSSFSTDTQYF.

The V gene is TRBV7-2, the J gene TRBJ2-2; D unresolved. The V and J ends lost 7 bases and 7 bases respectively, with 10 bases between them. Germline loops: CDR1 SGHTA, CDR2 FQGNSA. This CDR3 contains 12 residues. The CDR3 is CASNPSVGELFF. The CDR3, as DNA: TGTGCCAGCAACCCCTCCGTCGGGGAGCTGTTTTTT.